The source of this T cell receptor beta chain is a study of T cell repertoires in cytomegalovirus infection. In TCRdb, the reads were re-called with MiXCR into one record per CDR3 protein. The sample consists of 200,000 to 250,000 distinct CDR3 sequences, about 40% of them appearing once. The CDR3 is 13 residues long. CDR1 and CDR2 from the germline V gene are SGHVS and FNYEAQ. V was pared by 8 bases and J by 4 bases, with 12 bases between. This clonotype was recorded only once. Its antigen is currently unknown. Source: CD8+ T cells from cultured PBMCs, taken from culture after CMV antigen stimulation. This rearrangement joins TRBV7-6 to TRBJ1-5; D ambiguous. This receptor was obtained from a human donor in good health (CMV status not recorded). Some clones in this sample may be carry-over from other donors' samples. The CDR3 DNA is TGTGCCAGCCAAATTGGGTGGAATCAGCCCCAGCATTTT. Protein: CASQIGWNQPQHF.